Below, one T cell receptor (beta chain) is given with its context. MiXCR, applied by TCRdb to the RT-PCR reads, yields one record per CDR3 protein. The sample consists of roughly 880,000 distinct CDR3 sequences, roughly 17% of them appearing once. This specimen belongs to a study of patients and donors after allogeneic stem cell transplantation. Trimming left V 0 bases short and J 3 bases short, with 12 bases between. This CDR3 has 15 residues. Germline CDR1 is PRHDT and CDR2 is FYEKMQ (reference sequence). The sample comprised blood, either unsorted or a sorted T cell fraction (not recorded which). This clonotype was sampled from a human donor who was either an allogeneic HSCT recipient or a stem cell or donor lymphocyte infusion donor (not recorded which). It is not recorded whose cells these are; they may come from a transplant donor. The J gene is TRBJ2-7, the V gene TRBV13; D is unclear. Here the CDR3 DNA reads TGTGCCAGCAGCTTAGGATTTAGGGTTCGCTACGAGCAGTACTTC. It is translated as CASSLGFRVRYEQYF.